A selection of T cell receptor beta chains follows, all from one sample in a study of CD8+CD57+ T cells in acquired aplastic anemia. MiXCR, run by TCRdb on the reads, gives a single entry per CDR3 protein. Among 350,000 to 450,000 distinct CDR3 sequences listed, about 70% were seen once. Sequences were obtained from sorted CD4+, CD8+, or CD8+CD57+ T cells (not recorded which) from PBMCs. The receptors were sampled from a human donor in good health, serving as a control. The CDR3 runs from the conserved cysteine through the conserved F or W. The D gene is left open where the match is weak. The size of a clone is reported for some rows only, either as once, few or many, or as a class for expanded clones.

TRBV19	TRBJ1-2	TRBD1	14	few	CASQRQGLRYGYTF	TGTGCCAGTCAAAGACAGGGCTTGCGCTATGGCTACACCTTC
TRBV11-3	TRBJ2-6	-	17	-	CAEPGRGLISGANVLTF	TGTGCCGAACCGGGGAGGGGGTTAATCTCTGGGGCCAACGTCCTGACTTTC
TRBV5-4	TRBJ2-1	TRBD2	14	-	CASSQRRGGFEQFF	TGTGCCAGCAGCCAAAGGCGGGGGGGCTTTGAGCAGTTCTTC
TRBV20-1	TRBJ1-5	-	14	-	CSASGPGKVEPQHF	TGCAGTGCTAGCGGCCCGGGGAAGGTGGAGCCCCAGCATTTT
TRBV7-9	TRBJ1-2	TRBD1	17	once	CASSWGTGVGANYGYTF	TGTGCCAGCAGCTGGGGGACAGGGGTTGGGGCGAACTATGGCTACACCTTC
TRBV19	TRBJ2-1	-	13	few	CASSIAYSNEQFF	TGTGCCAGTAGTATCGCTTATTCCAATGAGCAGTTCTTC
TRBV15	TRBJ1-2	TRBD1	13	many	CATSWDRVGGYTF	TGTGCCACCAGCTGGGACAGGGTAGGCGGCTACACCTTC
TRBV6-5	TRBJ2-3	-	14	many	CASSFGGSTDTQYF	TGTGCCAGCAGTTTTGGCGGTAGCACAGATACGCAGTATTTT
TRBV19	TRBJ1-2	TRBD1	13	few	CASNAGTGSGYTF	TGTGCCAGTAATGCCGGGACAGGGAGCGGCTACACCTTC
TRBV5-1	TRBJ2-3	TRBD1	17	many	CASSLFFRTGDTDTQYF	TGCGCCAGCAGCTTGTTTTTCCGGACAGGGGACACAGATACGCAGTATTTT
TRBV2	TRBJ1-5	-	13	-	CASSLMGGQRQHF	TGTGCCAGCAGCTTAATGGGGGGTCAGCGCCAGCATTTT
TRBV5-8	TRBJ1-2	-	14	-	CASKKIGPSYGYTF	TGTGCCAGCAAAAAGATCGGACCCAGCTATGGCTACACCTTC
TRBV12-3/TRBV12-4	TRBJ1-2	-	14	-	CASTPSSGNRGYTF	TGTGCCAGCACACCCAGTTCAGGGAACCGTGGCTACACCTTC
TRBV20-1	TRBJ2-3	TRBD2	15	-	CSARDQSGGADTQYF	TGCAGTGCTAGAGATCAAAGCGGGGGGGCAGATACGCAGTATTTT
TRBV7-3	TRBJ2-3	-	19	-	CASSLSGACAGQRTDTQYF	TGTGCCAGCAGCTTATCAGGGGCCTGTGCGGGACAGCGCACAGATACGCAGTATTTT
TRBV29-1	TRBJ2-7	TRBD2	16	-	CSGGTSGGVSAYEQYF	TGCAGCGGAGGGACTAGCGGGGGGGTCTCGGCCTACGAGCAGTACTTC
TRBV19	TRBJ1-2	-	14	-	CASSEGQGDYGYTF	TGTGCCAGTAGTGAAGGCCAGGGTGACTATGGCTACACCTTC
TRBV20-1	TRBJ2-5	-	13	-	CSAPVGGSWDTYF	TGCAGTGCTCCCGTTGGGGGCTCGTGGGATACTTACTTC
TRBV9	TRBJ1-6	TRBD1	16	-	CASSVAGGYEQYSLHF	TGTGCCAGCAGCGTTGCAGGGGGCTACGAGCAGTACTCCCTCCACTTT
TRBV30	TRBJ1-1	-	12	few	CAWSVEGTEAFF	TGTGCCTGGAGTGTAGAGGGAACTGAAGCTTTCTTT